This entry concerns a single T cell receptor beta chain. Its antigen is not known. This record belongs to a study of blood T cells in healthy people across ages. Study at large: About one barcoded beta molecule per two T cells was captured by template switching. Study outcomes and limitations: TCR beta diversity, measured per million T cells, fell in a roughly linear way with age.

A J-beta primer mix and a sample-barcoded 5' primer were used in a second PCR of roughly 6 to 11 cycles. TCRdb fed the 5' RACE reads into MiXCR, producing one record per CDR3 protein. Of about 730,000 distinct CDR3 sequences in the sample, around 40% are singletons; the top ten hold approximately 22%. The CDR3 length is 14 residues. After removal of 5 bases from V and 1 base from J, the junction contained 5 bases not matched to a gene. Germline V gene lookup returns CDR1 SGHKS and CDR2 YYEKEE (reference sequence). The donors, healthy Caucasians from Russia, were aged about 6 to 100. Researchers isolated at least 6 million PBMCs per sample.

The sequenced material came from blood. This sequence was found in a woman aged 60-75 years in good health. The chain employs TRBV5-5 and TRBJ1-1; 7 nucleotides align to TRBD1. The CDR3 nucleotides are TGTGCCAGCAGAGCCGGACAGGCGAACACTGAAGCTTTCTTT. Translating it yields CASRAGQANTEAFF.